This T cell receptor (beta chain) is from a study of blood T cell repertoires in COVID-19. CDR1 is KGHSH, CDR2 LQKENI, per germline. The V and J ends lost 2 bases and 2 bases respectively, with 14 bases between them. The CDR3 is 16 amino acids. Cohort placement rested on clinical history that participants reported themselves. Assay used: immunoSEQ multiplex PCR; TCRdb lists only in-frame clones, some missing. Here the sample spans about 280,000 clones, around 90% being singletons. Only one count was recorded for this clone. The TCR originated in a woman under 40 who had recovered from COVID-19. The specimen was PBMCs or T cells enriched from blood (not recorded which). J is TRBJ2-3 and V is TRBV18; weak D call: TRBD2 (6 bases). CDR3 protein: CASSPREADFTDTQYF. The CDR3 nucleotides read TGTGCCAGCTCACCAAGGGAGGCAGACTTCACAGATACGCAGTATTTT.